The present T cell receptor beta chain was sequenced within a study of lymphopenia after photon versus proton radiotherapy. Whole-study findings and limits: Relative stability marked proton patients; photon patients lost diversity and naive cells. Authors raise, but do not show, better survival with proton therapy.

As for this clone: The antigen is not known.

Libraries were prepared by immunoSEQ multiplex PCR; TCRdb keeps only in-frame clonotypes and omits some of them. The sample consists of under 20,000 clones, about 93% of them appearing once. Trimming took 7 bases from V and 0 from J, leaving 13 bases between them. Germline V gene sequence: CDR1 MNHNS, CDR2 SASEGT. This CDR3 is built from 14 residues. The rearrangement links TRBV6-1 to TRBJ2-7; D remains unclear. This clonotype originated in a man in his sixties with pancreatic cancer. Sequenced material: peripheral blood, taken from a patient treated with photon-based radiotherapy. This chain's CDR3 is CASTMKGSSYEQYF. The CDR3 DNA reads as TGTGCCAGCACTATGAAAGGATCCTCCTACGAGCAGTACTTC.